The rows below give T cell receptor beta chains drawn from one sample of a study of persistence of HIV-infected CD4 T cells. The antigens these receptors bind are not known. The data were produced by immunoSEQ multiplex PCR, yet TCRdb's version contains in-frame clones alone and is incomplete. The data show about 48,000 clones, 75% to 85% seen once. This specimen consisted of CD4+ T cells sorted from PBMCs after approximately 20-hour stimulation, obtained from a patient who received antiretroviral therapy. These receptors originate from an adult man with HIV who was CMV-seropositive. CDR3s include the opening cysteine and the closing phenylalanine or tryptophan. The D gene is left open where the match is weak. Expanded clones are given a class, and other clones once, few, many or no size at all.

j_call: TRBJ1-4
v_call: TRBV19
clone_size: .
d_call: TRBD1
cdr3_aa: CASSIGHRGSTNEKLFF
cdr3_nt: TGTGCCAGTAGTATAGGTCACAGGGGTTCGACTAATGAAAAACTGTTTTTT

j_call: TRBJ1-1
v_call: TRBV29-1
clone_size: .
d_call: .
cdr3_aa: CSVGVRSMNTEAFF
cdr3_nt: TGCAGCGTTGGGGTGCGGAGCATGAACACTGAAGCTTTCTTT

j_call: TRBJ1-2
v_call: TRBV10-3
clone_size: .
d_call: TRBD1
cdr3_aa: CAISLQGAAYGYTF
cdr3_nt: TGTGCCATCAGTCTTCAGGGGGCAGCCTATGGCTACACCTTC

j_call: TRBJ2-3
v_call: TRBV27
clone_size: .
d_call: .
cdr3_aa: CASSSLGPTAVDF
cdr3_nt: TGTGCCAGCAGTTCTCTCGGCCCAACAGCAGTAGATTTT

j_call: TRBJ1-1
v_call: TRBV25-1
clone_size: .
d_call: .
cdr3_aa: CASRKGQNTEAFF
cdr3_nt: TGTGCCAGCAGGAAAGGGCAGAACACTGAAGCTTTCTTT

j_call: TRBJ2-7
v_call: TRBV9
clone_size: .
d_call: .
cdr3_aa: CASSVSSGWEEWQYF
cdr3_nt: TGTGCCAGCAGCGTGTCTTCAGGTTGGGAAGAATGGCAGTACTTC

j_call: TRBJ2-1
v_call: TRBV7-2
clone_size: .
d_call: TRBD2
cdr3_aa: CASSLGTSGINEQFF
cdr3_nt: TGTGCCAGCAGCTTAGGGACTAGCGGCATCAATGAGCAGTTCTTC

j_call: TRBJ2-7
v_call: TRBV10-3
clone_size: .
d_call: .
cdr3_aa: CAISESRTVTYEQYF
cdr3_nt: TGTGCCATCAGTGAGTCCAGGACGGTCACCTACGAGCAGTACTTC

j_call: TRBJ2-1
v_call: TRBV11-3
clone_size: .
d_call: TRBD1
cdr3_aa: CASSRDRVGLNEQFF
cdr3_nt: TGTGCCAGCAGCCGGGACAGGGTCGGGTTGAATGAGCAGTTCTTC

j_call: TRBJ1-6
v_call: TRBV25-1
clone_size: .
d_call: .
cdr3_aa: CASSESGYNSPLHF
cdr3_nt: TGTGCCAGCAGTGAATCCGGCTATAATTCACCCCTCCACTTT

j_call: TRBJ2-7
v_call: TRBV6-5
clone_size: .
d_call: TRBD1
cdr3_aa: CASSTRTGQNEQYF
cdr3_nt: TGTGCCAGCAGTACCCGGACAGGTCAGAACGAGCAGTACTTC

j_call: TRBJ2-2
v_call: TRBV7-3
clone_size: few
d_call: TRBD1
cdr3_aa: CASSLIPQGAAGELFF
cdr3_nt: TGTGCCAGCAGCTTAATCCCGCAGGGGGCTGCCGGGGAGCTGTTTTTT

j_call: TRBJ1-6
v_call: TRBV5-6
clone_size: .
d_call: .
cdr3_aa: CASSFKGVGNSPLHF
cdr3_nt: TGTGCCAGCAGCTTCAAGGGAGTCGGTAATTCACCCCTCCACTTT

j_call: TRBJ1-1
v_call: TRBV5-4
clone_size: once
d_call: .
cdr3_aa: CASSWGGVNTEAFF
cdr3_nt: TGTGCCAGCAGCTGGGGCGGGGTGAACACTGAAGCTTTCTTT

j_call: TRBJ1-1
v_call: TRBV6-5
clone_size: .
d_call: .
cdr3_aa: CASSYTAYTEAFF
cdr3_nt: TGTGCCAGCAGTTACACCGCTTACACTGAAGCTTTCTTT

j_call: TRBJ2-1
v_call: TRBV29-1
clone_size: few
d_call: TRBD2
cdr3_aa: CSVRTSGGSEQFF
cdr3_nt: TGCAGCGTACGGACTAGCGGGGGCTCTGAGCAGTTCTTC

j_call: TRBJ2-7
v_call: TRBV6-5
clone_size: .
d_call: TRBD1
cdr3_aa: CASSWTQGVGEQYF
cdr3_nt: TGTGCCAGCAGTTGGACCCAGGGGGTAGGCGAGCAGTACTTC

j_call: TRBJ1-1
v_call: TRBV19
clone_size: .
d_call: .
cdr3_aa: CASRGEGADTEAFF
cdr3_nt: TGTGCCAGTAGGGGAGAAGGGGCCGACACTGAAGCTTTCTTT